This entry lists 8 T cell receptor beta chains sequenced from one sample in a study of T cell repertoires in cytomegalovirus infection. TCRdb re-called the reads through MiXCR, storing one row per CDR3 protein. The sample contains fewer than 200,000 distinct CDR3 sequences, 20% to 25% of which appear only once. The antigens of these receptors remain unknown. The sample consisted of CD8+ T cells from cultured PBMCs, taken from culture after CMV antigen stimulation. Receptors were obtained from a human donor in good health (CMV status not recorded). Some clones in this sample may be carry-over from other donors' samples.

This chain links TRBV4-2 with TRBJ2-1; 8 bases match TRBD1. The CDR3 is made up of 15 amino acids. Trimming took 3 bases from V and 7 from J; bases not matched to a gene: 8. From germline, CDR1 is LGHNA and CDR2 YNFKEQ. The CDR3 loop reads CASSHPGTGPNEQFF. In DNA form, the CDR3 reads TGTGCCAGCAGCCACCCAGGGACAGGCCCTAATGAGCAGTTCTTC.

There are a few counts of this clonotype. The chain employs TRBV7-9 and TRBJ2-7; 7 bases match TRBD1. CDR3 size: 15 residues. J lost 2 bases, V lost 1 base, and 5 bases had no gene match. Germline V lookup: CDR1 SEHNR, CDR2 FQNEAQ (reference sequence). CDR3 sequence: CASSLGQGETYEQYF. The CDR3 DNA is TGTGCCAGCAGCTTAGGGCAGGGGGAGACCTACGAGCAGTACTTC.

This chain connects TRBV12-3 or TRBV12-4 to TRBJ2-2, with 12 bases that match TRBD2. Trimming took 4 bases from V and 6 from J; bases not matched to a gene: 18. CDR3 length: 20 residues. CDR3 sequence (DNA): TGTGCCAGCAGTTCCCCTGGGCTAGCGGGGGGGCTCTCGCGATCCGGGGAGCTGTTTTTT. Translated, it gives CASSSPGLAGGLSRSGELFF.

This clonotype was observed a few times. The chain joins TRBV7-2 to TRBJ1-1; no clear D. Germline CDR1 is SGHTA and CDR2 is FQGNSA. The V end was cut by 3 bases, the J end by 0 bases, with 5 bases between. This CDR3 spans 13 amino acids. DNA for the CDR3: TGTGCCAGCAGCTTCTGGTTGAACACTGAAGCTTTCTTT. It translates to CASSFWLNTEAFF.

This clonotype was observed a handful of times. The V call is TRBV7-9, the J call TRBJ2-5, with D perhaps matching TRBD1 or TRBD2 (5 bases each). This CDR3 spans 13 amino acids. CDR1 SEHNR and CDR2 FQNEAQ come from the germline V gene (reference sequence). V was pared by 10 bases and J by 8 bases, with 20 bases between. The CDR3 DNA reads TGTGCCACCCGGGACGGCTCACCCCTTACCCAGTACTTC. As protein: CATRDGSPLTQYF.

The CDR3 sequence is CASSFPGLKNIQYF. As DNA, the CDR3 is TGTGCCAGCAGCTTTCCCGGACTTAAAAACATTCAGTACTTC. The V gene is TRBV7-2, the J gene TRBJ2-4; D is perhaps TRBD2 (5 bases). CDR3 length: 14 amino acids. Trimming took off 3 bases at V and 4 bases at J, with 10 bases between the two ends. The germline gives CDR1 SGHTA, CDR2 FQGNSA.

V gene TRBV12-3 or TRBV12-4 combines with J gene TRBJ2-2, with D unclear. This CDR3 region has 16 residues. V was clipped by 3 bases and J by 2 bases, with 13 bases between them. CDR3 sequence: CASSLGPNYNTGELFF. As DNA, the CDR3 is TGTGCCAGCAGTTTGGGTCCCAATTATAACACCGGGGAGCTGTTTTTT.

V is TRBV6-2 or TRBV6-3 and J is TRBJ2-2; either TRBD1 or TRBD2 may fit D (6 bases each). The CDR3 contains 15 residues. V lost 8 bases and J lost 6, with 19 bases in between. Germline CDR1 and CDR2: MNHEY and SVGEGT. The CDR3 sequence: CASLGWGARSGELFF. CDR3 nucleotides: TGTGCCAGCCTCGGGTGGGGGGCCCGATCCGGGGAGCTGTTTTTT.